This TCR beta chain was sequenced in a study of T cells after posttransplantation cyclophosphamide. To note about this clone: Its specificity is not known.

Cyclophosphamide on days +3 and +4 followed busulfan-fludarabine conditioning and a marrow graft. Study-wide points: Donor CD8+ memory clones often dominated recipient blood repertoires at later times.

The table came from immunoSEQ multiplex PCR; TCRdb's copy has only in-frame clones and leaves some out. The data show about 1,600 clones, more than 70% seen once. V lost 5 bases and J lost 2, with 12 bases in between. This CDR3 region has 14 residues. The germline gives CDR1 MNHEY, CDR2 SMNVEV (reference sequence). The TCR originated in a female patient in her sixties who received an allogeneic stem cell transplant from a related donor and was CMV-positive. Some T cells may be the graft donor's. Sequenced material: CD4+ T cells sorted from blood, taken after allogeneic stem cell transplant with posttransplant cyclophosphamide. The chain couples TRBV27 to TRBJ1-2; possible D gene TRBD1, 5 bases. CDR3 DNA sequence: TGTGCCAGCAGTATCGGGACTGCCAACTATGGCTACACCTTC. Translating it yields CASSIGTANYGYTF.